These 32 T cell receptor beta chains came from one sample sequenced in a study of shared clonotypes between healthy human individuals. Selected positively for CCR7 and CD45RO-negative, naive CD8 cells excluded terminally differentiated effector memory CD45RA+ cells. Using immunoSEQ multiplex PCR, the repertoire was profiled, and TCRdb retains in-frame clones only, with some absent. The sample carries some 2,000,000 clones, approximately 94% recorded once. The sequencing sample was made of naive CD8+ T cells sorted from blood. Source of these receptors: a man between 18 and 35 years old in good health.

The chain carries TRBV7-2 and TRBJ2-2; the match to TRBD2 covers 9 bases. Germline-derived CDR1 and CDR2 are SGHTA and FQGNSA. The CDR3 has 16 amino acids. V lost 4 bases to trimming and J lost 4 bases; unmatched junction nucleotides: 7. CDR3 sequence (DNA): TGTGCCAGCAGCTCGATAGCGGGAGCCGCCACCGGGGAGCTGTTTTTT. It translates to CASSSIAGAATGELFF.

The DNA for the CDR3 is TGCGCCAGCAGCGAAGGGCTAGCGGGAACTCATAACTCCTACGAGCAGTACTTC. It specifies CASSEGLAGTHNSYEQYF. This sequence joins TRBV4-1 and TRBJ2-7; 9 nucleotides align to TRBD2. Per the germline V gene, CDR1 is MGHRA and CDR2 is YSYEKL. With 5 bases clipped from V and 0 bases from J, the junction kept 14 bases outside the gene matches. CDR3 length equals 18 residues.

The chain has TRBV30 and TRBJ2-5, with 13 positions matching TRBD2. CDR3 length: 19 residues. The V segment lost 0 bases and the J segment 3 bases; nucleotides outside the gene matches: 13. Germline V CDR1 and CDR2: GTSNPN, SVGIG (reference sequence). Here the CDR3 reads CAWSVLAGGRDGLEETQYF. The CDR3 nucleotides read TGTGCCTGGAGTGTACTAGCGGGGGGGCGAGATGGTTTAGAAGAGACCCAGTACTTC.

CDR3 region: CATHSGSSYNSPLHF. CDR3 bases: TGTGCCACCCACTCAGGGAGCTCCTATAATTCACCCCTCCACTTT. V usage is TRBV27 and J usage is TRBJ1-6; D perhaps matches TRBD1 (5 bases). The CDR3 length is 15 residues. Trimming shortened V by 10 bases and J by 0 bases, and 13 bases separated the two germline ends. Germline V gives CDR1 MNHEY, CDR2 SMNVEV (reference sequence).

The chain couples TRBV10-3 to TRBJ2-1; 9 nucleotides agree with TRBD2. V lost 0 bases to trimming and J lost 9 bases; unmatched junction nucleotides: 3. Per the germline V gene, CDR1 is ENHRY and CDR2 is SYGVKD. The CDR3 has 14 residues. The CDR3 sequence: CAISESVAGVEQFF. In nucleotides, the CDR3 is TGTGCCATCAGTGAGTCGGTAGCGGGAGTTGAGCAGTTCTTC.

The V gene is TRBV11-2, the J gene TRBJ2-4; possible D gene TRBD2, 5 bases. CDR1 and CDR2 (germline): SGHAT, FQNNGV. V lost 8 bases and J lost 6, with 17 bases in between. This CDR3 comprises 14 residues. The chain's CDR3 is CASEPPDYGNIQYF. For the CDR3, the DNA is TGTGCCAGCGAGCCTCCAGACTATGGAAACATTCAGTACTTC.

The chain couples TRBV19 to TRBJ2-3, with 9 bases that match TRBD2. V dropped 1 base and J dropped 5; count of bases not matched to a gene: 10. The germline V gene encodes CDR1 LNHDA and CDR2 SQIVND (reference sequence). The CDR3 consists of 17 residues. The CDR3 loop is CASSIGSGGPGEDTQYF. The CDR3 DNA follows: TGTGCCAGTAGTATAGGTAGCGGGGGCCCGGGGGAAGATACGCAGTATTTT.

A word on this clone: At the DNA level, this CDR3 is encoded by other sequences in the same sample as well. The V and J genes are TRBV9 and TRBJ2-7; 7 positions match TRBD2. In germline, CDR1 is SGDLS, CDR2 YYNGEE. The ends lost 4 bases at V and 1 base at J; junction bases unmatched: 5. This CDR3 is built from 14 residues. As DNA, the CDR3 is TGTGCCAGCAGCCCCCCGGGGGGTTCCTACGAGCAGTACTTC. Its translation: CASSPPGGSYEQYF.

The rearrangement links TRBV10-3 to TRBJ2-2, with 14 nucleotides matching TRBD2. Germline assignment: CDR1 ENHRY and CDR2 SYGVKD. J was trimmed by 5 bases and V by 8 bases; bases with no gene match: 7. The CDR3 covers 16 residues. For the CDR3, the DNA is TGTGCCATCCCGGGACTAGCGGGAGTGGGAACCGGGGAGCTGTTTTTT. This gives the protein CAIPGLAGVGTGELFF.

The chain recombines TRBV27 with TRBJ1-2, with a possible D match to TRBD1 (6 bases). Trimming took 6 bases from V and 0 from J, leaving 11 bases between them. Per germline, CDR1 MNHEY and CDR2 SMNVEV (reference sequence). CDR3 size: 14 residues. CDR3 loop: CASRLRGTNYGYTF. CDR3 bases: TGTGCCAGCAGGTTGAGGGGGACTAACTATGGCTACACCTTC.

A remark on this clone: In the same sample, other DNA sequences code for this CDR3. The chain couples TRBV7-9 to TRBJ2-7; tentatively, D is TRBD2 (6 bases). This CDR3 contains 14 residues. The germline gives CDR1 SEHNR, CDR2 FQNEAQ (reference sequence). The ends were cut back, 1 base at V and 1 base at J, with 8 bases in the middle. The CDR3 reads CASSLVGRSYEQYF. CDR3 sequence (DNA): TGTGCCAGCAGCTTAGTAGGGAGGTCCTACGAGCAGTACTTC.

This sequence joins TRBV23-1 and TRBJ1-1; D is uncertain. TRBV23-1 counts as an open reading frame of uncertain function. V lost 4 bases, J lost 12 bases, and 9 bases lay in between. CDR3 size: 10 residues. The CDR3 here is CASSPPRPFF. The CDR3 DNA sequence: TGCGCCAGCAGTCCCCCCCGGCCTTTCTTT.

The rearrangement uses TRBV7-9 and TRBJ1-2; D might be TRBD1 (5 bases). The CDR3 is 16 residues long. Germline loops: CDR1 SEHNR, CDR2 FQNEAQ (reference sequence). Trimming left V 2 bases short and J 1 base short, with 14 bases between. CDR3 residues: CASSLITGGLNYGYTF. CDR3 DNA: TGTGCCAGCAGCTTAATTACAGGAGGGCTTAACTATGGCTACACCTTC. Filled out from reference TRBV7-9 and TRBJ1-2, the complete variable domain reads DTGVSQNPRHKITKRGQNVTFRCDPISEHNRLYWYRQTLGQGPEFLTYFQNEAQLEKSRLLSDRFSAERPKGSFSTLEIQRTEQGDSAMYLCASSLITGGLNYGYTFGSGTRLTVV.

This sequence joins TRBV6-6 and TRBJ1-4, with D possibly matching TRBD1 (6 bases). This CDR3 spans 15 amino acids. Trimming took off 8 bases at V and 4 bases at J, with 17 bases between the two ends. The V gene's germline CDR1 is MNHNY and CDR2 SVGAGI (reference sequence). The CDR3 protein is CASLKTGSLNEKLFF. The CDR3 nucleotides read TGTGCCAGCCTGAAAACAGGGTCCCTTAATGAAAAACTGTTTTTT.

This sequence joins TRBV28 and TRBJ2-1, with D possibly being TRBD1 (5 bases). The length of the CDR3 is 13 residues. Trimming left V 2 bases short and J 7 bases short, with 9 bases between. CDR1 is MDHEN, CDR2 SYDVKM, per germline. CDR3 amino acids: CASSLGRANEQFF. The CDR3 DNA sequence: TGTGCCAGCAGTTTAGGCAGGGCTAATGAGCAGTTCTTC. The variable domain in full, completed from reference TRBV28 and TRBJ2-1, reads DVKVTQSSRYLVKRTGEKVFLECVQDMDHENMFWYRQDPGLGLRLIYFSYDVKMKEKGDIPEGYSVSREKKERFSLILESASTNQTSMYLCASSLGRANEQFFGPGTRLTVL.

This clone has just one count. In the same sample, other DNA sequences code for this CDR3. J is TRBJ2-5 and V is TRBV9; 10 bases are a match to TRBD1. Germline assignment: CDR1 SGDLS and CDR2 YYNGEE. CDR3 length equals 15 residues. The V gene end was trimmed by 0 bases and the J gene end by 3 bases; junction bases not matched to a gene: 2. CDR3 in amino acids: CASSVEGTGEETQYF. The CDR3 DNA follows: TGTGCCAGCAGCGTAGAGGGGACAGGGGAAGAGACCCAGTACTTC. The full variable domain, with the rest looked up from reference TRBV9 and TRBJ2-5, is DSGVTQTPKHLITATGQRVTLRCSPRSGDLSVYWYQQSLDQGLQFLIQYYNGEERAKGNILERFSAQQFPDLHSELNLSSLELGDSALYFCASSVEGTGEETQYFGPGTRLLVL.

This clone was found a few times. In the same sample, other DNA sequences code for this CDR3. The rearrangement uses TRBV10-3 and TRBJ1-5, with D possibly TRBD1 on 6 matching bases. Trimming cost V 6 bases and J 0 bases, with 9 bases left between them. This CDR3 spans 14 amino acids. In germline, CDR1 is ENHRY, CDR2 SYGVKD. CDR3 bases: TGTGCCATCAGCGAGGGGGGTAGCAATCAGCCCCAGCATTTT. Amino acids: CAISEGGSNQPQHF.

The genes are TRBV5-4 and TRBJ2-7, with 7 bases aligning to TRBD1. V trimming: 4 bases; J trimming: 2 bases; junction bases outside the gene matches: 3. Germline-derived CDR1 and CDR2 are SGHNT and YYREEE (reference sequence). The CDR3 length is 13 residues. In DNA, the CDR3 is TGTGCCAGCAGCCAAGGGACAGCCTACGAGCAGTACTTC. This translates into CASSQGTAYEQYF.

The chain has TRBV5-4 and TRBJ2-6; D is uncertain. Trimming left V 2 bases short and J 0 bases short, with 12 bases between. The CDR3 totals 17 residues. From germline, CDR1 is SGHNT and CDR2 YYREEE (reference sequence). CDR3: CASSLPVPSSGANVLTF. The DNA for the CDR3 is TGTGCCAGCAGCTTACCGGTCCCGAGCTCTGGGGCCAACGTCCTGACTTTC.

The chain recombines TRBV28 with TRBJ1-3; a possible D gene is TRBD1 (5 bases). This CDR3 contains 14 residues. V lost 3 bases and J 7 bases, leaving 13 bases between the germline ends. Per the germline V gene, CDR1 is MDHEN and CDR2 is SYDVKM. The CDR3 DNA sequence: TGTGCCAGCAGTTTGGGGGGGGACTTCAACACCATATATTTT. It is translated as CASSLGGDFNTIYF.

As concerns this clone: The same CDR3 arises from other DNA sequences in this sample as well. The chain combines TRBV11-2 with TRBJ1-5; 8 bases agree with TRBD1. Per the germline V gene, CDR1 is SGHAT and CDR2 is FQNNGV. CDR3 size: 14 residues. Losses at the gene ends were 4 bases for V and 7 bases for J; bases not matched to a gene: 6. CDR3: CASSSGQGVQPQHF. The CDR3 DNA reads as TGTGCCAGCAGCTCCGGACAGGGCGTGCAGCCCCAGCATTTT. Variable domain in full (rest from reference TRBV11-2 and TRBJ1-5): EAGVAQSPRYKIIEKRQSVAFWCNPISGHATLYWYQQILGQGPKLLIQFQNNGVVDDSQLPKDRFSAERLKGVDSTLKIQPAKLEDSAVYLCASSSGQGVQPQHFGDGTRLSIL.

The CDR3 here is CAISPLQGMNTEAFF. The CDR3 DNA follows: TGTGCCATCAGTCCACTACAGGGCATGAACACTGAAGCTTTCTTT. The chain combines TRBV10-3 with TRBJ1-1, with D possibly TRBD1 on 6 matching bases. The CDR3 runs 15 residues. Germline V gene sequence: CDR1 ENHRY, CDR2 SYGVKD. V lost 5 bases to trimming and J lost 0 bases, with 13 bases between them.

The chain joins TRBV13 to TRBJ2-1; tentatively, D is TRBD1 (6 bases). Germline V lookup: CDR1 PRHDT, CDR2 FYEKMQ (reference sequence). V was pared by 5 bases and J by 6 bases, with 14 bases between. The CDR3 has 14 amino acids. The CDR3 DNA is TGTGCCAGCAGCCTGGGGGCAACCGGCAATGAGCAGTTCTTC. This gives the protein CASSLGATGNEQFF.

V usage is TRBV4-1 and J usage is TRBJ2-7; D is perhaps TRBD2 (5 bases). CDR1 MGHRA and CDR2 YSYEKL come from the germline V gene. V lost 1 base and J lost 1, with 11 bases in between. The CDR3 covers 15 residues. Here the CDR3 reads CASSQGRLPSYEQYF. CDR3 DNA: TGCGCCAGCAGCCAAGGGAGGCTTCCTTCCTACGAGCAGTACTTC.

The V gene is TRBV6-7, the J gene TRBJ2-2, with D perhaps TRBD1 (5 bases). TRBV6-7 is given ORF status, its function remaining uncertain. The germline V and J ends were trimmed by 7 bases and 1 base, with 13 bases remaining between them. CDR3 length: 15 amino acids. The CDR3 nucleotides are TGTGCCAGCATCTACGGGCAGGGGAACACCGGGGAGCTGTTTTTT. It translates to CASIYGQGNTGELFF.

This rearrangement joins TRBV7-6 to TRBJ2-7, with TRBD2 matching 11 bases. The CDR3 runs to 19 residues. The germline V gene encodes CDR1 SGHVS and CDR2 FNYEAQ. V shed 3 bases, J shed 2 bases, and the junction held 15 bases outside the gene matches. The CDR3 nucleotides are TGTGCCAGCAGCTTTAACGCGGCGATAGCGGGAGGGAACGCCTACGAGCAGTACTTC. This codes for CASSFNAAIAGGNAYEQYF.

The V and J genes are TRBV7-9 and TRBJ1-6; TRBD1 aligns across 7 bases. J was trimmed by 11 bases and V by 7 bases; bases with no gene match: 11. Looked up from germline, CDR1 is SEHNR and CDR2 is FQNEAQ (reference sequence). The CDR3 runs 14 residues. The CDR3 is CASIDGQDLPPLHF. The CDR3 nucleotides are TGTGCCAGCATAGATGGACAGGATCTTCCACCCCTCCACTTT.

This clone has only one observation. This chain connects TRBV19 to TRBJ1-5, with D maybe TRBD1 (5 bases). Germline V lookup: CDR1 LNHDA, CDR2 SQIVND (reference sequence). The V end lost 5 bases, the J end lost 4 bases, and 9 bases lay between the germline ends. The CDR3 runs to 13 residues. Written as DNA, the CDR3 is TGTGCCAGTAGTGACCACAGGAATCAGCCCCAGCATTTT. Protein product: CASSDHRNQPQHF.

V is TRBV9 and J is TRBJ2-1; D possibly uses TRBD1 or TRBD2 (7 bases each). The CDR3 loop spans 14 amino acids. V was cut by 3 bases and J by 8 bases, with 15 bases left in between. Germline V lookup: CDR1 SGDLS, CDR2 YYNGEE. CDR3 loop: CASSEGGDSYEQFF. CDR3 in DNA: TGTGCCAGCAGCGAGGGAGGGGACAGCTATGAGCAGTTCTTC.

This clone was seen just once. Additional DNA sequences in this sample encode the identical CDR3. The chain has TRBV27 and TRBJ2-7; 9 bases map to TRBD1. The V and J ends lost 2 bases and 3 bases, in that order; junction bases with no gene match: 5. The CDR3 contains 15 residues. Germline loops: CDR1 MNHEY, CDR2 SMNVEV (reference sequence). This CDR3 is CASSLRGQGIYEQYF. The DNA of the CDR3 is TGTGCCAGCAGTTTAAGGGGACAGGGTATCTACGAGCAGTACTTC.

V gene TRBV13 combines with J gene TRBJ2-1; no reliable D call. The length of the CDR3 is 14 residues. Germline V gene lookup returns CDR1 PRHDT and CDR2 FYEKMQ (reference sequence). With 2 bases removed from V and 5 bases from J, the gap between germline ends came to 10 bases. The CDR3 sequence: CASSLQGSDNEQFF. Here the CDR3 DNA reads TGTGCCAGCAGCTTACAAGGATCGGACAATGAGCAGTTCTTC.

CDR3 loop: CASSANLAGNYNEQFF. DNA for the CDR3: TGTGCCAGCAGCGCGAATTTAGCGGGTAACTACAATGAGCAGTTCTTC. This sequence joins TRBV7-8 and TRBJ2-1, with TRBD2 matching 7 bases. V shed 5 bases, J shed 3 bases, and the junction held 10 bases outside the gene matches. The germline gives CDR1 SGHVS, CDR2 FQNEAQ. CDR3 length: 16 residues.